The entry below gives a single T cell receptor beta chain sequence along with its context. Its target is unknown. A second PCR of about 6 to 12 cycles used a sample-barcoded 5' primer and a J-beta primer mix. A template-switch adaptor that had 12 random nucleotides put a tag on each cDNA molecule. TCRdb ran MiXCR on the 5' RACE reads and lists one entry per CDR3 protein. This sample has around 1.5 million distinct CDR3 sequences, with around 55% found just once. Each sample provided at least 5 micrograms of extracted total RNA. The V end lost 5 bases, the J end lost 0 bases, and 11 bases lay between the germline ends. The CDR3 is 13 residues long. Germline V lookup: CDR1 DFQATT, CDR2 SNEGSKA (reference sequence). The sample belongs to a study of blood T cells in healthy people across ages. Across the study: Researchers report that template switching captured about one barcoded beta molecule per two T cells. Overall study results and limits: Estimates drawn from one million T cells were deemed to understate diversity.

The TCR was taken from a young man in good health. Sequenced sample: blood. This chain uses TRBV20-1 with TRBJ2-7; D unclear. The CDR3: CSALEGPSYEQYF. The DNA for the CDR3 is TGCAGTGCTTTAGAAGGGCCCTCCTACGAGCAGTACTTC.